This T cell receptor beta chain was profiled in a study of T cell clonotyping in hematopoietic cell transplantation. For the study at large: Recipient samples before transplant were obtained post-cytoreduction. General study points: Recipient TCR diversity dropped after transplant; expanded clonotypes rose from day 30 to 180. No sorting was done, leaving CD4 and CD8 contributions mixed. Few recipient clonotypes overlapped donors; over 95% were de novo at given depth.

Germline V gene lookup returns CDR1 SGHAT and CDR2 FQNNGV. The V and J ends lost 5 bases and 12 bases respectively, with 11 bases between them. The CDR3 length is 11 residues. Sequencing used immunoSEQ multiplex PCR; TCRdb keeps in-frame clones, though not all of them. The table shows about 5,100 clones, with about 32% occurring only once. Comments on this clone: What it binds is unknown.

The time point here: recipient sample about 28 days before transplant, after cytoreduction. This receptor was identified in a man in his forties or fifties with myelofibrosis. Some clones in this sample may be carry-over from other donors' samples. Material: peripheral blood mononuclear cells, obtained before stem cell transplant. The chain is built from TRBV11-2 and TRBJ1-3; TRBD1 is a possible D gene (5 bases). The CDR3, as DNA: TGTGCCAGCAGCCTCAGGGTTCACATATATTTT. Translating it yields CASSLRVHIYF.